This TCR beta chain was recovered during a study of beta chain features in type 1 diabetes. Every isolated RNA sample was fully reverse transcribed, so sequencing captured expressed TCRB transcripts. Only in-frame clones appear in the TCRdb table, and some are missing; sequencing was by immunoSEQ multiplex PCR. The sample includes 110,000 to 150,000 clones, 6.5% to 8.5% of them seen just once. Points from the study as a whole: Insertion counts at VDJ junctions were lower in type 1 diabetes patients, who also showed more deletions there. PCR might favor shorter templates, equally in patients and controls. Moderate but significant shortening of TCRB CDR3s was recorded in all four CD4+ subsets from Type 1 diabetes patients.

Concerning this clone itself: Its cognate antigen is unknown.

Researchers reported sorting CD4+ naive, central memory, regulatory and stem cell-like memory cells via CD45RO/CCR7/CD25/CD127/CD95/CD27. The CDR3 covers 12 residues. The junction had 2 bases not matched to a gene; V was cut back by 6 bases and J by 5 bases. In germline, CDR1 is MDHEN, CDR2 SYDVKM. The chain couples TRBV28 to TRBJ2-3; 7 nucleotides agree with TRBD1. This TCR came from a woman under 40 in good health. The sample was central memory CD4+ T cells from blood. The CDR3 nucleotides are TGTGCCAGCAGCAACAGGGGAGATACGCAGTATTTT. Translating gives CASSNRGDTQYF. Combining the CDR3 with reference TRBV28 and TRBJ2-3 gives the whole variable domain DVKVTQSSRYLVKRTGEKVFLECVQDMDHENMFWYRQDPGLGLRLIYFSYDVKMKEKGDIPEGYSVSREKKERFSLILESASTNQTSMYLCASSNRGDTQYFGPGTRLTVL.